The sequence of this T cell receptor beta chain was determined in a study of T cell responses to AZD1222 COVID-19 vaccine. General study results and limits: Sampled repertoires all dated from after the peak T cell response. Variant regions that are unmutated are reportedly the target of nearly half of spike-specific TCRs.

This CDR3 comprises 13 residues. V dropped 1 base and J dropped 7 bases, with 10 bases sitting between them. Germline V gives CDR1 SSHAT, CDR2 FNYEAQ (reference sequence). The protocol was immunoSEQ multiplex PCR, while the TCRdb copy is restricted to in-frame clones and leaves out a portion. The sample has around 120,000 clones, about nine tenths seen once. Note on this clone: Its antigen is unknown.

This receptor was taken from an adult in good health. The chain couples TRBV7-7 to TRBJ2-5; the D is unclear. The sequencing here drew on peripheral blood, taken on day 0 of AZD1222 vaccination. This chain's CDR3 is CASSLDGSATQYF. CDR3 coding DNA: TGTGCCAGCAGCTTAGACGGCTCAGCGACCCAGTACTTC.